Listed here are 19 T cell receptor beta chains from one sample, sequenced in a study of cytomegalovirus exposure and HLA in healthy donors. TCRdb's table, derived via immunoSEQ multiplex PCR, lists solely in-frame clones and lacks some. Among some 290,000 clones, 88% were seen once, and the ten largest hold around 0.88%. What was sequenced was PBMCs. Every receptor here comes from a man under 40 in good health and CMV-seronegative.

This rearrangement joins TRBV7-9 to TRBJ1-3; possibly TRBD1 for D (5 bases). CDR3 length: 15 amino acids. The germline V gene encodes CDR1 SEHNR and CDR2 FQNEAQ (reference sequence). Trimming took 6 bases from V and 4 from J, leaving 16 bases between them. The DNA for the CDR3 is TGTGCCAGCAGGATTCAGGGAATGGGGGGAAACACCATATATTTT. It is translated as CASRIQGMGGNTIYF.

The rearrangement uses TRBV5-5 and TRBJ1-2; D is perhaps TRBD1 (5 bases). This CDR3 contains 13 residues. Germline V gives CDR1 SGHKS, CDR2 YYEKEE (reference sequence). Trimming took off 3 bases at V and 1 base at J, with 7 bases between the two ends. The CDR3 sequence is CASSSQVNYGYTF. The CDR3 DNA follows: TGTGCCAGCAGCTCACAGGTTAACTATGGCTACACCTTC.

This clone occurred a few times. The rearrangement joins TRBV28 to TRBJ1-2; TRBD1 is a possible D gene (5 bases). The CDR3 is 11 amino acids. With 6 bases removed from V and 4 bases from J, the gap between germline ends came to 6 bases. Germline CDR1 reads MDHEN; CDR2 reads SYDVKM. The CDR3 DNA reads as TGTGCCAGCAGCGGGGGCTATGGCTACACCTTC. Translating gives CASSGGYGYTF.

The chain is built from TRBV28 and TRBJ2-5; TRBD2 matches 10 bases. Losses at the gene ends were 6 bases for V and 0 bases for J; bases not matched to a gene: 19. Germline V gives CDR1 MDHEN, CDR2 SYDVKM. The CDR3 runs 20 residues. For the CDR3, the DNA is TGTGCCAGCAGCTCAGTGGTAGCGGGGGGTATCGGCGTTTACCAAGAGACCCAGTACTTC. Its translation: CASSSVVAGGIGVYQETQYF.

This chain joins TRBV7-2 and TRBJ2-5; D possibly corresponds to TRBD1 (5 bases). V shed 6 bases and J shed 2 bases, with 13 bases lying between them. Germline CDR1 SGHTA, CDR2 FQGNSA. CDR3 length: 14 residues. For the CDR3, the DNA is TGTGCCAGCAGTCCGACTGACAGACAAGAGACCCAGTACTTC. This translates into CASSPTDRQETQYF.

V and J are TRBV4-2 and TRBJ2-1; possibly TRBD2 for D (5 bases). Looked up from germline, CDR1 is LGHNA and CDR2 is YNFKEQ. CDR3 length equals 15 residues. Trimming removed 1 base from V and 1 base from J, with 8 bases in between. The CDR3 region is CASSQGTESYNEQFF. In nucleotides, the CDR3 is TGTGCCAGCAGCCAAGGGACTGAATCCTACAATGAGCAGTTCTTC.

This chain joins TRBV7-2 and TRBJ1-6, with a tentative D call TRBD1 (6 bases). The germline V gene encodes CDR1 SGHTA and CDR2 FQGNSA. The V end was cut by 5 bases, the J end by 2 bases, with 13 bases between. The CDR3 contains 16 residues. The CDR3 coding sequence is TGTGCCAGCAGCCTCGGACAGACAGCCTATAATTCACCCCTCCACTTT. It encodes CASSLGQTAYNSPLHF.

This clone appeared a single time. The V call is TRBV19, the J call TRBJ2-2; D gene ambiguous. The CDR3 sequence is 13 residues long. The V end lost 3 bases, the J end lost 4 bases, and 6 bases lay between the germline ends. Germline-derived CDR1 and CDR2 are LNHDA and SQIVND (reference sequence). CDR3 loop: CASSILRTGELFF. CDR3 sequence (DNA): TGTGCCAGTAGTATCTTGCGCACCGGGGAGCTGTTTTTT.

This chain links TRBV6-5 with TRBJ1-5; 7 bases align to TRBD1. Germline CDR1 is MNHEY and CDR2 is SVGAGI. The CDR3 loop spans 14 amino acids. After removal of 7 bases from V and 8 bases from J, the junction contained 11 bases not matched to a gene. The chain's CDR3 is CASNPGQYPKPQHF. CDR3 DNA: TGTGCCAGCAACCCGGGACAGTATCCCAAGCCCCAGCATTTT.

The chain joins TRBV5-4 to TRBJ1-4; the D is unclear. Trimming took 4 bases from V and 8 from J, leaving 15 bases between them. Looked up from germline, CDR1 is SGHNT and CDR2 is YYREEE (reference sequence). This CDR3 comprises 14 residues. CDR3 bases: TGTGCCAGCAGCCATGACGGAGGTTTGGAAAAACTGTTTTTT. This gives the protein CASSHDGGLEKLFF.

The chain carries TRBV29-1 and TRBJ2-7; D uncertain. The CDR3 totals 11 residues. Germline CDR1 is SQVTM and CDR2 is ANQGSEA. Trimming cost V 5 bases and J 2 bases, with 7 bases left between them. The CDR3 loop is CSVYIPYEQYF. CDR3 DNA sequence: TGCAGCGTTTATATTCCCTACGAGCAGTACTTC.

The chain recombines TRBV5-1 with TRBJ2-1; 15 nucleotides agree with TRBD2. Germline assignment: CDR1 SGHRS and CDR2 YFSETQ. Trimming took 7 bases from V and 8 from J; bases not matched to a gene: 4. CDR3 length equals 14 residues. CDR3 sequence (DNA): TGCGCCAGCTCCGGACTAGCGGGGGGGCATGAGCAGTTCTTC. This gives the protein CASSGLAGGHEQFF. Variable domain in full (rest from reference TRBV5-1 and TRBJ2-1): KAGVTQTPRYLIKTRGQQVTLSCSPISGHRSVSWYQQTPGQGLQFLFEYFSETQRNKGNFPGRFSGRQFSNSRSEMNVSTLELGDSALYLCASSGLAGGHEQFFGPGTRLTVL.

The J gene is TRBJ1-2, the V gene TRBV6-1, with 7 nucleotides matching TRBD1. Germline assignment: CDR1 MNHNS and CDR2 SASEGT. Germline trimming cut 10 bases from V and 3 bases from J; bases unmatched to any gene: 2. This CDR3 spans 11 amino acids. As DNA, the CDR3 is TGTGCCATCGGACAGGACTATGGCTACACCTTC. Translated: CAIGQDYGYTF.

This clone has just one count. V and J are TRBV4-1 and TRBJ1-2, with TRBD1 matching 7 bases. Germline trimming cut 4 bases from V and 4 bases from J; bases unmatched to any gene: 6. Germline V gene sequence: CDR1 MGHRA, CDR2 YSYEKL. This CDR3 spans 14 amino acids. The CDR3 coding sequence is TGCGCCAGCAGCCCCAGGGGGAAGGTCTATGGCTACACCTTC. Translated: CASSPRGKVYGYTF.

This clone was observed a handful of times. The V gene is TRBV16, the J gene TRBJ1-6; 8 bases fit TRBD1. The CDR3 spans 19 residues. V dropped 4 bases and J dropped 0; count of bases not matched to a gene: 11. CDR1 is KGHSY, CDR2 FQNENV, per germline. CDR3 nucleotides: TGTGCCAGCAGCCCTCTCCCCGGGGACAGGAGCTCCTATAATTCACCCCTCCACTTT. Its protein product is CASSPLPGDRSSYNSPLHF. Combining the CDR3 with reference TRBV16 and TRBJ1-6 gives the whole variable domain GEEVAQTPKHLVRGEGQKAKLYCAPIKGHSYVFWYQQVLKNEFKFLISFQNENVFDETGMPKERFSAKCLPNSPCSLEIQATKLEDSAVYFCASSPLPGDRSSYNSPLHFGNGTRLTVT.

This chain connects TRBV5-6 to TRBJ1-2; the match to TRBD1 covers 10 bases. In germline, CDR1 is SGHDT, CDR2 YYEEEE. The CDR3 has 14 residues. Trimming at V came to 4 bases and at J to 5 bases, leaving 5 bases not matched to a gene. CDR3 region: CASSRDRGVYGYTF. The CDR3 coding sequence is TGTGCCAGCAGCCGGGACAGGGGAGTGTATGGCTACACCTTC.

The rearrangement uses TRBV2 and TRBJ2-1; 7 nucleotides agree with TRBD1. V lost 8 bases, J lost 7 bases, and 8 bases stayed unmatched. The germline V gene encodes CDR1 SNHLY and CDR2 FYNNEI. This CDR3 comprises 13 residues. This CDR3 is CASGGQRLNEQFF. The CDR3 bases are TGTGCCAGCGGGGGACAGAGATTAAATGAGCAGTTCTTC.

Concerning this clone itself: Other DNA sequences within the sample encode an identical CDR3. The rearrangement joins TRBV5-1 to TRBJ1-1; TRBD1 aligns across 9 bases. The CDR3 is 14 amino acids. The germline gives CDR1 SGHRS, CDR2 YFSETQ. V lost 3 bases, J lost 2 bases, and 2 bases stayed unmatched. CDR3 amino acids: CASSSTGGNTEAFF. CDR3 DNA: TGCGCCAGCAGCTCCACAGGGGGCAACACTGAAGCTTTCTTT.

This clone was detected only a few times. The chain uses TRBV6-6 and TRBJ1-2; perhaps TRBD1 as D (6 bases). This CDR3 contains 12 residues. Trimming cost V 5 bases and J 3 bases, with 7 bases left between them. Germline V gene sequence: CDR1 MNHNY, CDR2 SVGAGI (reference sequence). This CDR3 reads CASSAGDYGYTF. CDR3 in DNA: TGTGCCAGCAGTGCAGGGGACTATGGCTACACCTTC.